This T cell receptor beta chain emerged from a study of T-cell reconstitution after alpha-beta-depleted transplantation in children. Broader study findings: There were some patients whose high TCRbeta diversity at day 60 came from surviving recipient T cells and thymic progenitors. After transplant, at about two months, alpha-beta T cells were reportedly derived from several hundred expanded graft clones. By one year post-transplant, T-cell counts and diversity largely arose from T cells that were newly produced.

This CDR3 region has 12 residues. Trimming shortened V by 5 bases and J by 7 bases, and 9 bases separated the two germline ends. The germline gives CDR1 MNHEY, CDR2 SMNVEV (reference sequence). Comment on this clonotype: What it binds is not known.

Preparation of the TCRbeta library involved a method that used unique molecular identifiers. From the PCR reads, TCRdb called clonotypes with MiXCR, one entry per CDR3 protein. The sample includes fewer than 250,000 distinct CDR3 sequences, approximately 17% of them seen just once. The sequence was obtained from a male patient between 2 and 15 years old who had a stem cell transplant for acute lymphoblastic leukemia, so the T cells may come from the graft donor. The chain couples TRBV27 to TRBJ2-1; D is unresolved. The source material was PBMCs, mostly from graft donor cells, sampled 360 days after TCRalphabeta/CD19-depleted stem cell transplant. CDR3 in DNA: TGTGCCAGCAGTACCCTCGGGAATGAGCAGTTCTTC. Translation gives CASSTLGNEQFF.